The text below deals with one T cell receptor (beta chain). The CDR3 runs to 15 residues. Between the trimmed V and J ends, which lost 1 base and 7 bases, there was a span of 14 bases. Germline V gene sequence: CDR1 MNHNS, CDR2 SASEGT. Assay: immunoSEQ multiplex PCR; the TCRdb copy retains only in-frame clones and omits some. Among about 65,000 clones listed, around 90% were seen once. The sample belongs to a study of cytomegalovirus exposure and HLA in healthy donors. The receptor was isolated from a woman aged 18-35 years in good health and CMV-seronegative. This chain links TRBV6-1 with TRBJ2-1; TRBD2 might be the D (5 bases). Material for sequencing was PBMCs. CDR3 protein: CASSEDEGDGNEQFF. Here the CDR3 DNA reads TGTGCCAGCAGTGAAGATGAGGGAGACGGAAATGAGCAGTTCTTC.